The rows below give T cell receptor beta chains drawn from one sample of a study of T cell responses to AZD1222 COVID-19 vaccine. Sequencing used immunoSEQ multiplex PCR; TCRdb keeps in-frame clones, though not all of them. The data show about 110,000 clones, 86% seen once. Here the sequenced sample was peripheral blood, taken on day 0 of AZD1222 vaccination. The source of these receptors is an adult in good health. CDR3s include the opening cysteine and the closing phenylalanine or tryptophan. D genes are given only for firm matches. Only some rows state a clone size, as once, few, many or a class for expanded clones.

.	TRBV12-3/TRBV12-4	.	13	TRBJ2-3	TGTGCCAGCAGTTTAGCGGGGACAGATACGCAGTATTTT	CASSLAGTDTQYF
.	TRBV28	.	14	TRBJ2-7	TGTGCCAGCAGAGCCGGGGGCAGCCAACGGGAGCAGTACTTC	CASRAGGSQREQYF
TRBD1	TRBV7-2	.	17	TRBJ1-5	TGTGCCAGCAGCTTAAGGGACAGGGGGATTAGCAATCAGCCCCAGCATTTT	CASSLRDRGISNQPQHF
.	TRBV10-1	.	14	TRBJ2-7	TGCGCCAGCAGTGAGTCTCCGGGGTCCTACGAGCAGTACTTC	CASSESPGSYEQYF
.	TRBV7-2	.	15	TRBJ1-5	TGTGCCAGCAGCCCTAATACAGGGCTGGGACAGCCCCAGCATTTT	CASSPNTGLGQPQHF
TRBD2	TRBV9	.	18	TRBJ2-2	TGTGCCAGCAGCCCCCGGGGCGCGGGGACTACGAACACCGGGGAGCTGTTTTTT	CASSPRGAGTTNTGELFF
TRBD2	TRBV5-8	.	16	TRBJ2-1	TGTGCCAGCAGCTTGGGGCCGGGGACTATAGGGTATGAGCAGTTCTTC	CASSLGPGTIGYEQFF
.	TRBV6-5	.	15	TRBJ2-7	TGTGCCAGCAGTTACCGCGGGGGCAATCTCTACGAGCAGTACTTC	CASSYRGGNLYEQYF
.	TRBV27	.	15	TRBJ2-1	TGTGCCAGCAGTTCCCCCGGGACGGTGGGTAATGAGCAGTTCTTC	CASSSPGTVGNEQFF
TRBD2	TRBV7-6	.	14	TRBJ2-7	TGTGCCAGCAGCGGGGGGGTTGATCCCTACGAGCAGTACTTC	CASSGGVDPYEQYF
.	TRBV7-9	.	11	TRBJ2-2	TGTGCCACCGTAGTAGGCGGGGAGCTGTTTTTT	CATVVGGELFF
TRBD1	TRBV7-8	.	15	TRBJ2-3	TGTGCCAGCAGCTTGGGACAGGGGCGCTCAGATACGCAGTATTTT	CASSLGQGRSDTQYF
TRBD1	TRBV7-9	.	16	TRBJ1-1	TGTGCCAGCAGCTTAGGTGGGACAGGGATGAACACTGAAGCTTTCTTT	CASSLGGTGMNTEAFF
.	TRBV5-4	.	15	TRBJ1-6	TGTGCCAGCAGCTTGGGGGGCAGGGGAGGTTCACCCCTCCACTTT	CASSLGGRGGSPLHF
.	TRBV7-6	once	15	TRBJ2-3	TGTGCCAGCAGCCAAGAGACAGGACCCACAGATACGCAGTATTTT	CASSQETGPTDTQYF
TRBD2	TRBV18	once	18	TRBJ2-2	TGTGCCAGCTCTCGTCCGGGACTAGCGGGGTCAAACACCGGGGAGCTGTTTTTT	CASSRPGLAGSNTGELFF
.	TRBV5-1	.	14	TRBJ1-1	TGCGCCAGCAGCTTGTATCTCGGAAACACTGAAGCTTTCTTT	CASSLYLGNTEAFF
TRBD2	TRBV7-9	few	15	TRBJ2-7	TGTGCCAGCAGCTCCCGGACTAGCGGCCACTTGGAGCAGTACTTC	CASSSRTSGHLEQYF
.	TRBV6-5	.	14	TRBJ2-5	TGTGCCAGCCCGAGGGGGGTGGGGCAAGAGACCCAGTACTTC	CASPRGVGQETQYF
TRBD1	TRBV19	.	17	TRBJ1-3	TGTGCCAGTAGTACCCTGGGACAGTCTTTCTCTGGAAACACCATATATTTT	CASSTLGQSFSGNTIYF
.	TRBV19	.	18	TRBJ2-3	TGTGCCAGTAGTATCCGACCACCCCGAAACAGTCGCACAGATACGCAGTATTTT	CASSIRPPRNSRTDTQYF
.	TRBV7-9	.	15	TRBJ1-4	TGTGCCAGCAGCTTGGCGGCGAATTCTAATGAAAAACTGTTTTTT	CASSLAANSNEKLFF
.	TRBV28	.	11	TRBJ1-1	TGTGCCAGCCTAGTGAACACTGAAGCTTTCTTT	CASLVNTEAFF
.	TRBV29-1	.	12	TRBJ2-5	TGCAGCGTTGGCATGGGGTGGGAGACCCAGTACTTC	CSVGMGWETQYF
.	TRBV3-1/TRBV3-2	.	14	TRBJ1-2	TGTGCCAGCAGCCTAGGCTCGGCGCGCTATGGCTACACCTTC	CASSLGSARYGYTF
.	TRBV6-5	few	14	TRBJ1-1	TGTGCCAGCAGTTACTCGACAGGGAACACTGAAGCTTTCTTT	CASSYSTGNTEAFF
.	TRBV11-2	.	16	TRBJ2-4	TGTGCCAGCAGGGATGGAGGGGGGATTGCCAAAAACATTCAGTACTTC	CASRDGGGIAKNIQYF
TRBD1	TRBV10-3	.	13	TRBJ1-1	TGTGCCAGTAAGGGACAGACACAAACTGAAGCTTTCTTT	CASKGQTQTEAFF
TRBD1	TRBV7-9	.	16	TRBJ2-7	TGTGCCAGCAGCTTTTTGTGGGACAGGGGTTACCACGAGCAGTACTTC	CASSFLWDRGYHEQYF
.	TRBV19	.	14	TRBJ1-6	TGTGCCAGCAACAGGGTCGGCCTTGGTTCACCCCTCCACTTT	CASNRVGLGSPLHF
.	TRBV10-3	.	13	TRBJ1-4	TGTGCCATCAGTGATGTCCTTAATGAAAAACTGTTTTTT	CAISDVLNEKLFF
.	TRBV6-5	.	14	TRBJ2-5	TGTGCCAGCAGTTATCTTAGGGCAGAAGAGACCCAGTACTTC	CASSYLRAEETQYF
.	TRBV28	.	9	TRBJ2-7	TGTGCCAGCGGCTACGAGCAGTACTTC	CASGYEQYF
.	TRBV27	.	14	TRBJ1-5	TGTGCCAGCAGTCGTGGTTATAGCAATCAGCCCCAGCATTTT	CASSRGYSNQPQHF
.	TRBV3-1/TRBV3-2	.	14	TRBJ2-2	TGTGCCAGCAGCCAAGAGGGAAGCACCGGGGAGCTGTTTTTT	CASSQEGSTGELFF
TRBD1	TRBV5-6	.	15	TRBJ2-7	TGTGCCAGCAGCGCTCCACACAGGGGGCTCTACGAGCAGTACTTC	CASSAPHRGLYEQYF
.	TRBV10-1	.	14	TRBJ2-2	TGCGCCAGCAGTGGACAGACGAACACCGGGGAGCTGTTTTTT	CASSGQTNTGELFF
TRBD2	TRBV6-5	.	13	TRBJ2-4	TGTGCCAGCGGCTTAGCGGGGGAAAACATTCAGTACTTC	CASGLAGENIQYF
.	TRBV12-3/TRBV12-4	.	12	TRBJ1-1	TGTGCCAGCAGTTTGTCTGAAACTGAAGCTTTCTTT	CASSLSETEAFF
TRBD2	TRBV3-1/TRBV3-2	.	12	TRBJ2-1	TGTGCCAGCAGCCAAGATAGCGGGAGAGAGATCTTC	CASSQDSGREIF
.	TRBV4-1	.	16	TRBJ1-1	TGCGCCAGCAGACTTGTCGCGGGGGGGCGCGATAAAGGAGCTTTCTTT	CASRLVAGGRDKGAFF
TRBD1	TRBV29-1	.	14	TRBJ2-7	TGCAGCGTTGAAGATCAGGACAGGGGTTACGAGCAGTACTTC	CSVEDQDRGYEQYF
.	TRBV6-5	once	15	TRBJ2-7	TGTGCCAGCAGTTACTCGAGCGAGCCAAGATACGAGCAGTACTTC	CASSYSSEPRYEQYF
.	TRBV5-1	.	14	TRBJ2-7	TGCGCCAGCAGCTTGTCGGACGGTACCTACGAGCAGTACTTC	CASSLSDGTYEQYF
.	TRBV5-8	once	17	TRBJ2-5	TGTGCCAGCAGCTTGGGTGTAGTCAGGATCTCAGGAGAGACCCAGTACTTC	CASSLGVVRISGETQYF